A selection of T cell receptor beta chains follows, all from one sample in a study of blood T cell repertoires in COVID-19. Profiled with immunoSEQ multiplex PCR; TCRdb holds only in-frame clones, not every one. The sample carries approximately 70,000 clones, 70% to 85% recorded once. The sequenced sample consisted of peripheral blood. The receptor source for this set is a woman in her seventies with acute or convalescent COVID-19. Both conserved end residues are part of each CDR3. A D gene is named only where the DNA matches it firmly. Part of the rows lack a size; the others show once, few, many or a class for expanded clones.

CDR3nt: TGTGCCAGTAGTTCGCCGGACATCCTGAACACTGAAGCTTTCTTT
CDR3aa: CASSSPDILNTEAFF
d_gene: NA
j_gene: TRBJ1-1
v_gene: TRBV19
abundance: many

CDR3nt: TGCGCCAGCAGCTTGGATGGACAGACCACCTATGGCTACACCTTC
CDR3aa: CASSLDGQTTYGYTF
d_gene: NA
j_gene: TRBJ1-2
v_gene: TRBV5-1
abundance: NA

CDR3nt: TGCGCCAGCAGTTCCGGGACAGAGAATCAGCCCCAGCATTTT
CDR3aa: CASSSGTENQPQHF
d_gene: TRBD1
j_gene: TRBJ1-5
v_gene: TRBV5-1
abundance: NA

CDR3nt: TGTGCCAGCAGCCATAACAGGGGAGAAGCTTTCTTT
CDR3aa: CASSHNRGEAFF
d_gene: TRBD1
j_gene: TRBJ1-1
v_gene: TRBV14
abundance: once

CDR3nt: TGTGCCAGCAGTTACTCCACAGGGTCAATTTACAATGAGCAGTTCTTC
CDR3aa: CASSYSTGSIYNEQFF
d_gene: NA
j_gene: TRBJ2-1
v_gene: TRBV6-2/TRBV6-3
abundance: NA

CDR3nt: TGTGCTAGTGGTTTGGTACACGGACTGGACGGACAAATCAGGGGGACCCAGCATTTT
CDR3aa: CASGLVHGLDGQIRGTQHF
d_gene: TRBD1
j_gene: TRBJ1-5
v_gene: TRBV12-5
abundance: NA

CDR3nt: TGTGCCAGCAGTTTGTATGCGGGAGGGCCAGATACGCAGTATTTT
CDR3aa: CASSLYAGGPDTQYF
d_gene: TRBD2
j_gene: TRBJ2-3
v_gene: TRBV28
abundance: few

CDR3nt: TGCGCCAGCAGCTTGGGGCAGGGCGCTGAAGCTTTCTTT
CDR3aa: CASSLGQGAEAFF
d_gene: NA
j_gene: TRBJ1-1
v_gene: TRBV5-1
abundance: NA

CDR3nt: TGTGCCAGCAGCCCCACCGGACAGTACTATGGCTACACCTTC
CDR3aa: CASSPTGQYYGYTF
d_gene: NA
j_gene: TRBJ1-2
v_gene: TRBV5-6
abundance: NA

CDR3nt: TGTGCCAGCAGCCCCCAGGGGTCTACCACAGATACGCAGTATTTT
CDR3aa: CASSPQGSTTDTQYF
d_gene: NA
j_gene: TRBJ2-3
v_gene: TRBV7-2
abundance: NA

CDR3nt: TGTGCCAGCAGCGGTTGGGCTAGCGGGAGAATGGAGACCCAGTACTTC
CDR3aa: CASSGWASGRMETQYF
d_gene: TRBD2
j_gene: TRBJ2-5
v_gene: TRBV5-4
abundance: NA

CDR3nt: TGTGCCAGCAACTTCGGAGCGGGAGTCACAGATACGCAGTATTTT
CDR3aa: CASNFGAGVTDTQYF
d_gene: TRBD2
j_gene: TRBJ2-3
v_gene: TRBV11-2
abundance: NA

CDR3nt: TGTGCCAGCAGCCAAGCGGGGGTTTCTGGGGCCAACGTCCTGACTTTC
CDR3aa: CASSQAGVSGANVLTF
d_gene: NA
j_gene: TRBJ2-6
v_gene: TRBV4-2
abundance: NA

CDR3nt: TGTGCCAGCGGTAGCCTATTGAACTATGGCTACACCTTC
CDR3aa: CASGSLLNYGYTF
d_gene: NA
j_gene: TRBJ1-2
v_gene: TRBV6-5
abundance: few

CDR3nt: TGTGCCAGCAGCCCCGGGGCGGGGGCGGTGAGCACTGAAGCTTTCTTT
CDR3aa: CASSPGAGAVSTEAFF
d_gene: NA
j_gene: TRBJ1-1
v_gene: TRBV12-1
abundance: NA

CDR3nt: TGTGCCAGCAGCCAAGGAGACAGGGGAGCTTTCTTT
CDR3aa: CASSQGDRGAFF
d_gene: TRBD1
j_gene: TRBJ1-1
v_gene: TRBV3-1/TRBV3-2
abundance: NA

CDR3nt: TGCAGCGTAAGGACAGGGACAAACATTCAGTACTTC
CDR3aa: CSVRTGTNIQYF
d_gene: TRBD1
j_gene: TRBJ2-4
v_gene: TRBV29-1
abundance: NA

CDR3nt: TGCGCCAGCAGCCCCCCTAGCGGGGGATTAGATACGCAGTATTTT
CDR3aa: CASSPPSGGLDTQYF
d_gene: TRBD2
j_gene: TRBJ2-3
v_gene: TRBV5-1
abundance: NA

CDR3nt: TGTGCCAGCAGCCCCCAGGGTTCCCGGAATCAGCCCCAGCATTTT
CDR3aa: CASSPQGSRNQPQHF
d_gene: NA
j_gene: TRBJ1-5
v_gene: TRBV5-8
abundance: NA

CDR3nt: TGTGCCAGCAGCCCCAGCGGGAGTGCCTACGAGCAGTACTTC
CDR3aa: CASSPSGSAYEQYF
d_gene: TRBD2
j_gene: TRBJ2-7
v_gene: TRBV11-2
abundance: NA

CDR3nt: TGTGCCAGCAGCTTAGAGTACACAACTGAAGCTTTCTTT
CDR3aa: CASSLEYTTEAFF
d_gene: NA
j_gene: TRBJ1-1
v_gene: TRBV7-9
abundance: many

CDR3nt: TGTGCCAGGCAGGGGGAGTCCTACGAGCAGTACTTC
CDR3aa: CARQGESYEQYF
d_gene: TRBD1
j_gene: TRBJ2-7
v_gene: TRBV2
abundance: NA

CDR3nt: TGTGCCAGCTCACTCCGGACAGACAATCAGCCCCAGCATTTT
CDR3aa: CASSLRTDNQPQHF
d_gene: NA
j_gene: TRBJ1-5
v_gene: TRBV18
abundance: NA

CDR3nt: TGTGCCAGCAGCCGAGAAACCGAGAACACTGAAGCTTTCTTT
CDR3aa: CASSRETENTEAFF
d_gene: NA
j_gene: TRBJ1-1
v_gene: TRBV11-2
abundance: NA

CDR3nt: TGTGCCAGCAGTTCACAGGGAATTACCACTGAAGCTTTCTTT
CDR3aa: CASSSQGITTEAFF
d_gene: NA
j_gene: TRBJ1-1
v_gene: TRBV2
abundance: NA

CDR3nt: TGTGCCAGCAGCTCAATAGACAAAGCTAACTATGGCTACACCTTC
CDR3aa: CASSSIDKANYGYTF
d_gene: NA
j_gene: TRBJ1-2
v_gene: TRBV11-2
abundance: NA

CDR3nt: TGTGCCAGCAGCTTAGAAGTAGTTGCAGGGGGGCGAATTGGCTACACCTTC
CDR3aa: CASSLEVVAGGRIGYTF
d_gene: TRBD1
j_gene: TRBJ1-2
v_gene: TRBV7-9
abundance: NA

CDR3nt: TGTGCCAGCAGCTTAGCGGGGGGGCGCACCGGGGAGCTGTTTTTT
CDR3aa: CASSLAGGRTGELFF
d_gene: NA
j_gene: TRBJ2-2
v_gene: TRBV7-9
abundance: NA

CDR3nt: TGTGCCAGCAGCTTGGATCCCCCGGGAGGAAACACCATATATTTT
CDR3aa: CASSLDPPGGNTIYF
d_gene: NA
j_gene: TRBJ1-3
v_gene: TRBV5-4
abundance: NA

CDR3nt: TGTGCCAGCAGCCCCAGGGGGACTCCTAACTATGGCTACACCTTC
CDR3aa: CASSPRGTPNYGYTF
d_gene: TRBD1
j_gene: TRBJ1-2
v_gene: TRBV5-6
abundance: NA

CDR3nt: TGTGCCAGCAGTTTATTCCCCGGGACAGGGCACGAGCAGTACTTC
CDR3aa: CASSLFPGTGHEQYF
d_gene: TRBD1
j_gene: TRBJ2-7
v_gene: TRBV28
abundance: few

CDR3nt: TGTGCCACCAGCAGAGGTACAGGGGGCGCTTTGGGAAACACCATATATTTT
CDR3aa: CATSRGTGGALGNTIYF
d_gene: TRBD1
j_gene: TRBJ1-3
v_gene: TRBV15
abundance: NA

CDR3nt: TGTGCCTGGTCCATCCCGACAGGGGGCAACTCACCCCTCCACTTT
CDR3aa: CAWSIPTGGNSPLHF
d_gene: TRBD1
j_gene: TRBJ1-6
v_gene: TRBV30
abundance: NA

CDR3nt: TGTGCCAGCAGTACTAATGGCGGGGCGAAAGCTTTCTTT
CDR3aa: CASSTNGGAKAFF
d_gene: NA
j_gene: TRBJ1-1
v_gene: TRBV6-5
abundance: NA

CDR3nt: TGTGCCAGCAGCTTTACTCGGGGCAATGAGCAGTTCTTC
CDR3aa: CASSFTRGNEQFF
d_gene: NA
j_gene: TRBJ2-1
v_gene: TRBV7-7
abundance: NA

CDR3nt: TGTGCCAGCAGTCAAGGGGGATATGGCTACACCTTC
CDR3aa: CASSQGGYGYTF
d_gene: NA
j_gene: TRBJ1-2
v_gene: TRBV28
abundance: NA

CDR3nt: TGCGCCAGCTCAAGGGGAGGAGTGGATGAAAAACTGTTTTTT
CDR3aa: CASSRGGVDEKLFF
d_gene: NA
j_gene: TRBJ1-4
v_gene: TRBV5-1
abundance: few

CDR3nt: TGTGCCAGCAGTGAAGAGGACTTGCGGTTCTCCTACGAGCAGTACTTC
CDR3aa: CASSEEDLRFSYEQYF
d_gene: NA
j_gene: TRBJ2-7
v_gene: TRBV2
abundance: NA

CDR3nt: TGTGCCAGCAGCTTGGTCACTCCCGGAGGCAATGAGCAGTTCTTC
CDR3aa: CASSLVTPGGNEQFF
d_gene: NA
j_gene: TRBJ2-1
v_gene: TRBV5-8
abundance: NA

CDR3nt: TGTGCCAGCAGCTTGGGAGTGCAGAACACTGAAGCTTTCTTT
CDR3aa: CASSLGVQNTEAFF
d_gene: NA
j_gene: TRBJ1-1
v_gene: TRBV5-6
abundance: few

CDR3nt: TGTGCCAGCAGCTTAGCAGGACAGACCACTGAAGCTTTCTTT
CDR3aa: CASSLAGQTTEAFF
d_gene: NA
j_gene: TRBJ1-1
v_gene: TRBV11-1
abundance: few

CDR3nt: TGCGCCAGCAGCCAAGATATGGGGACAGGGCACCACGAGCAGTACTTC
CDR3aa: CASSQDMGTGHHEQYF
d_gene: TRBD1
j_gene: TRBJ2-7
v_gene: TRBV4-3
abundance: NA

CDR3nt: TGTGCCAGCAGCCCACTAGAAGACACAGATACGCAGTATTTT
CDR3aa: CASSPLEDTDTQYF
d_gene: NA
j_gene: TRBJ2-3
v_gene: TRBV14
abundance: NA

CDR3nt: TGTGCCAGCAGTGAGGGGCAGCCATTTCCGTTTTTT
CDR3aa: CASSEGQPFPFF
d_gene: NA
j_gene: TRBJ2-2
v_gene: TRBV6-1
abundance: NA

CDR3nt: TGTGCCAGCAGTTTGGTAGGTGCGGGCCCTTGGAATGAGCAGTTCTTC
CDR3aa: CASSLVGAGPWNEQFF
d_gene: NA
j_gene: TRBJ2-1
v_gene: TRBV27
abundance: NA

CDR3nt: TGTGCCAGTAGTATTTTACAGGGAAACTATGGCTACACCTTC
CDR3aa: CASSILQGNYGYTF
d_gene: NA
j_gene: TRBJ1-2
v_gene: TRBV19
abundance: once

CDR3nt: TGTGCCACCAGTGTGACTAGCGATGTGACAGATACGCAGTATTTT
CDR3aa: CATSVTSDVTDTQYF
d_gene: TRBD2
j_gene: TRBJ2-3
v_gene: TRBV24-1
abundance: NA

CDR3nt: TGTGCCAGCATCCGAGGAGGGGATGAGCAGTTCTTC
CDR3aa: CASIRGGDEQFF
d_gene: NA
j_gene: TRBJ2-1
v_gene: TRBV12-3/TRBV12-4
abundance: NA

CDR3nt: TGTGCCTGGACGACAGGGCTCCCCGGAAACACCATATATTTT
CDR3aa: CAWTTGLPGNTIYF
d_gene: TRBD1
j_gene: TRBJ1-3
v_gene: TRBV30
abundance: NA

CDR3nt: TGTGCCAGCAGTTACAGGACTAACACTGAAGCTTTCTTT
CDR3aa: CASSYRTNTEAFF
d_gene: NA
j_gene: TRBJ1-1
v_gene: TRBV6-5
abundance: few

CDR3nt: TGTGCCAGCACCTCGAGGTATGAGCAGTTCTTC
CDR3aa: CASTSRYEQFF
d_gene: NA
j_gene: TRBJ2-1
v_gene: TRBV28
abundance: NA

CDR3nt: TGTGCCAGCAGCTTTACGCGCCTGAACACTGAAGCTTTCTTT
CDR3aa: CASSFTRLNTEAFF
d_gene: NA
j_gene: TRBJ1-1
v_gene: TRBV6-5
abundance: NA

CDR3nt: TGTGCCAGTCCTCCCGGGACTGAAGCTTTCTTT
CDR3aa: CASPPGTEAFF
d_gene: NA
j_gene: TRBJ1-1
v_gene: TRBV5-8
abundance: NA

CDR3nt: TGTGCCAGCAGTTTAGCTAGCGGGGGTTCCTACAATGAGCAGTTCTTC
CDR3aa: CASSLASGGSYNEQFF
d_gene: TRBD2
j_gene: TRBJ2-1
v_gene: TRBV27
abundance: few